Below are 21 T cell receptor beta chains sequenced from a single sample in a study of T cell repertoires in cytomegalovirus infection. TCRdb re-analysed the reads in MiXCR, keeping a single row per CDR3 protein. This table has around 770,000 distinct CDR3 sequences, about 27% appearing once. No cognate antigen is known for these TCRs. The starting material was cultured CD8+ T cells from PBMCs, obtained from culture after CMV antigen stimulation. The receptors come from a human donor in good health (CMV status not recorded). Some clones in this sample may be carry-over from other donors' samples.

The V gene is TRBV6-2 or TRBV6-3, the J gene TRBJ1-5; no firm D call. The V and J ends lost 6 bases and 9 bases respectively, with 15 bases between them. The CDR3 has 13 residues. Germline V gene data show CDR1 as MNHEY and CDR2 as SVGEGT. The chain's CDR3 is CASSGFASWPQHF. The CDR3 DNA follows: TGTGCCAGCAGCGGATTCGCCTCGTGGCCCCAGCATTTT.

This clonotype was counted between two and nine times. V and J are TRBV19 and TRBJ2-1, with D possibly being TRBD1 (6 bases). The CDR3 spans 16 residues. V was shortened by 4 bases and J by 0 bases, with 13 bases between the two germline ends. Germline V gene sequence: CDR1 LNHDA, CDR2 SQIVND (reference sequence). The CDR3 is CASSTRGLSSYNEQFF. The CDR3 DNA reads as TGTGCCAGTAGTACCAGGGGCTTAAGCTCCTACAATGAGCAGTTCTTC.

This clonotype came up many times. The chain has TRBV7-8 and TRBJ1-2; TRBD1 matches 7 bases. Germline V gene data show CDR1 as SGHVS and CDR2 as FQNEAQ. The CDR3 extends over 15 amino acids. J gave up 8 bases and V 5 bases, and 14 bases lay outside the gene matches. The CDR3, as DNA: TGTGCCAGCAGCGCCCCGCACGACAGGGCACGAGGCTACACCTTC. It encodes CASSAPHDRARGYTF.

This sequence joins TRBV27 and TRBJ1-2; no clear D. V lost 11 bases and J 8 bases, leaving 18 bases between the germline ends. Germline values: CDR1 MNHEY, CDR2 SMNVEV (reference sequence). The CDR3 is 12 amino acids. The CDR3 here is CALKKAWQGYTF. The DNA of the CDR3 is TGTGCCTTAAAAAAGGCCTGGCAGGGCTACACCTTC.

V is TRBV6-5 and J is TRBJ2-3, with D perhaps TRBD2 (7 bases). Germline lookup yields CDR1 MNHEY and CDR2 SVGAGI. The V end lost 0 bases, the J end lost 5 bases, and 12 bases lay between the germline ends. The CDR3 runs 15 residues. CDR3 in DNA: TGTGCCAGCAGTTACTCGAGGGGGAGGGTAGATACGCAGTATTTT. It encodes CASSYSRGRVDTQYF.

In its sample, this clonotype was seen many times. CDR3 amino acids: CASSPSVGLEKLFF. DNA for the CDR3: TGTGCCAGCAGCCCTTCGGTGGGCTTGGAAAAACTGTTTTTT. The chain has TRBV7-6 and TRBJ1-4; D is ambiguous. There are 14 residues in the CDR3. Germline CDR1 reads SGHVS; CDR2 reads FNYEAQ. The V gene lost 5 bases and the J gene lost 8 bases, with 15 bases spanning the gap. Complete variable domain (other parts from reference TRBV7-6 and TRBJ1-4): GAGVSQSPRYKVTKRGQDVALRCDPISGHVSLYWYRQALGQGPEFLTYFNYEAQQDKSGLPNDRFSAERPEGSISTLTIQRTEQRDSAMYRCASSPSVGLEKLFFGSGTQLSVL.

The chain uses TRBV7-6 and TRBJ2-1, with D perhaps TRBD2 (5 bases). This CDR3 is 17 amino acids long. Germline CDR1 SGHVS, CDR2 FNYEAQ. With 1 base removed from V and 5 bases from J, the gap between germline ends came to 18 bases. CDR3 residues: CASSLGRRRYSDNEQFF. For the CDR3, the DNA is TGTGCCAGCAGCTTAGGTCGGCGAAGATATAGCGACAATGAGCAGTTCTTC.

This clonotype was seen a few times. The chain recombines TRBV19 with TRBJ2-5; D is unclear. Germline lookup yields CDR1 LNHDA and CDR2 SQIVND (reference sequence). This CDR3 contains 15 residues. The V gene lost 7 bases and the J gene lost 5 bases, with 20 bases spanning the gap. In nucleotides, the CDR3 is TGTGCCAGTACCCCGGGCAGGTCAACATTCGAGACCCAGTACTTC. The encoded protein is CASTPGRSTFETQYF.

This clonotype has just a few counts. The rearrangement links TRBV5-6 to TRBJ1-6, with no clear D. Germline lookup yields CDR1 SGHDT and CDR2 YYEEEE. V was cut by 0 bases and J by 7 bases, with 11 bases left in between. The CDR3 has 15 amino acids. CDR3 in DNA: TGTGCCAGCAGCTTGGTTCCAGGCAGAAATTCACCCCTCCACTTT. It encodes CASSLVPGRNSPLHF.

This clonotype was detected a few times. The rearrangement joins TRBV29-1 to TRBJ2-6; 9 positions match TRBD1. CDR3 size: 16 residues. The germline V gene encodes CDR1 SQVTM and CDR2 ANQGSEA. With V trimmed by 4 bases and J by 0 bases, 4 bases remained unmatched. CDR3 residues: CSVVLTGGSGANVLTF. CDR3 DNA: TGCAGCGTTGTTCTGACAGGGGGCTCTGGGGCCAACGTCCTGACTTTC.

The chain has TRBV20-1 and TRBJ2-5; tentatively, D is TRBD2 (5 bases). V lost 0 bases to trimming and J lost 3 bases, with 11 bases between them. Germline assignment: CDR1 DFQATT and CDR2 SNEGSKA (reference sequence). This CDR3 has 14 amino acids. The CDR3 reads CSARDFGVEETQYF. In DNA form, the CDR3 reads TGCAGTGCTAGAGATTTCGGGGTTGAAGAGACCCAGTACTTC.

This chain joins TRBV4-3 and TRBJ1-4; tentatively, D is TRBD1 (6 bases). CDR3 length: 16 residues. Germline CDR1 is LGHNA and CDR2 is YSLEER. Trimming removed 2 bases from V and 6 bases from J, with 16 bases in between. CDR3 in amino acids: CASSQQWPGADEKLFF. CDR3 coding DNA: TGCGCCAGCAGCCAACAGTGGCCGGGGGCGGATGAAAAACTGTTTTTT.

This clonotype has a single count. The chain recombines TRBV27 with TRBJ2-1; TRBD1 might be the D (6 bases). The V gene's germline CDR1 is MNHEY and CDR2 SMNVEV (reference sequence). There are 14 residues in the CDR3. V lost 5 bases to trimming and J lost 7 bases, with 15 bases between them. CDR3 sequence: CASSPRKGGNEQFF. In nucleotides, the CDR3 is TGTGCCAGCAGTCCAAGAAAAGGGGGAAATGAGCAGTTCTTC.

CDR3: CATRTAVGEQFF. The CDR3 bases are TGTGCCACTAGGACTGCAGTCGGTGAGCAGTTCTTC. V and J are TRBV19 and TRBJ2-1, with D maybe TRBD2 (5 bases). The V and J ends lost 10 bases and 9 bases respectively, with 16 bases between them. The germline V gene has CDR1 LNHDA and CDR2 SQIVND (reference sequence). This CDR3 spans 12 amino acids.

The chain links TRBV27 to TRBJ2-5; 9 bases are shared with TRBD1. The CDR3 extends over 14 amino acids. The V segment lost 4 bases and the J segment 3 bases; nucleotides outside the gene matches: 3. Germline loops: CDR1 MNHEY, CDR2 SMNVEV (reference sequence). The CDR3 spells CASSWGTGKETQYF. As DNA, the CDR3 is TGTGCCAGCAGTTGGGGGACAGGGAAAGAGACCCAGTACTTC.

This sequence joins TRBV7-8 and TRBJ1-1; D is possibly TRBD1 (5 bases). There are 15 residues in the CDR3. Germline CDR1 and CDR2: SGHVS and FQNEAQ. V was shortened by 3 bases and J by 5 bases, with 16 bases between the two germline ends. CDR3 sequence: CASSFLGVGQTEAFF. CDR3 sequence (DNA): TGTGCCAGCAGCTTTCTTGGCGTGGGGCAGACTGAAGCTTTCTTT.

This clonotype was observed a few times. The chain combines TRBV28 with TRBJ2-5; no firm D call. CDR1 MDHEN and CDR2 SYDVKM come from the germline V gene. The germline V and J ends were trimmed by 7 bases and 2 bases, with 17 bases remaining between them. The CDR3 has 15 residues. CDR3 in DNA: TGTGCCAGCATTTTCCCTCGGTCGTTACAAGAGACCCAGTACTTC. Translation gives CASIFPRSLQETQYF.

The CDR3 loop reads CASSIRDVTGELFF. CDR3 coding DNA: TGTGCCAGTAGTATCCGGGACGTAACCGGGGAGCTGTTTTTT. The chain employs TRBV19 and TRBJ2-2; D could derive from TRBD1 or TRBD2 (5 bases each). The V gene lost 3 bases and the J gene lost 5 bases, with 10 bases spanning the gap. The CDR3 loop spans 14 amino acids. Germline V gene data show CDR1 as LNHDA and CDR2 as SQIVND (reference sequence).

The chain joins TRBV24-1 to TRBJ2-1, with D perhaps given as TRBD1 or TRBD2 (5 bases each). The germline V gene encodes CDR1 KGHDR and CDR2 SFDVKD. The CDR3 runs 20 residues. The V end lost 1 base, the J end lost 2 bases, and 23 bases lay between the germline ends. Here the CDR3 reads CATSDFKGPGDSRTYNEQFF. CDR3 coding DNA: TGTGCCACCAGTGATTTTAAGGGACCCGGCGATTCTCGAACCTACAATGAGCAGTTCTTC.

This chain connects TRBV7-9 to TRBJ2-4; D ambiguous. The CDR3 length is 14 residues. Trimming took 1 base from V and 6 from J, leaving 10 bases between them. CDR1 is SEHNR, CDR2 FQNEAQ, per germline (reference sequence). The CDR3 coding sequence is TGTGCCAGCAGCTTAGGGGTTCCCCCAAACATTCAGTACTTC. This sequence encodes CASSLGVPPNIQYF.

This clonotype was seen repeatedly, ten times or more. V gene TRBV5-6 combines with J gene TRBJ2-1, with D uncertain. Trimming left V 0 bases short and J 1 base short, with 8 bases between. Looked up from germline, CDR1 is SGHDT and CDR2 is YYEEEE. CDR3 length equals 15 residues. This CDR3 reads CASSLASSSYNEQFF. The CDR3, as DNA: TGTGCCAGCAGCTTGGCTTCGTCTTCCTACAATGAGCAGTTCTTC.